Listed here are 28 T cell receptor beta chains from one sample, sequenced in a study of cytomegalovirus exposure and HLA in healthy donors. A multiplex PCR was run with 60 Vbeta primers and 13 Jbeta primers. The data were produced by immunoSEQ multiplex PCR, yet TCRdb's version contains in-frame clones alone and is incomplete. The sample lists tens of thousands of clones; approximately 79% were seen once. Sample: PBMCs. These receptor sequences come from a woman in her 40s in good health and CMV-seropositive.

This chain links TRBV6-4 with TRBJ2-1; 7 bases agree with TRBD1. Germline V gene data show CDR1 as MRHNA and CDR2 as SNTAGT. The ends lost 0 bases at V and 7 bases at J; junction bases unmatched: 9. The CDR3 totals 16 residues. This CDR3 reads CASSDSAGGGINEQFF. As DNA, the CDR3 is TGTGCCAGCAGTGACTCGGCAGGGGGTGGTATTAATGAGCAGTTCTTC.

V is TRBV19 and J is TRBJ1-6; 9 nucleotides match TRBD1. Losses at the gene ends were 9 bases for V and 9 bases for J; bases not matched to a gene: 12. Germline loops: CDR1 LNHDA, CDR2 SQIVND (reference sequence). CDR3 length: 15 amino acids. The CDR3: CASASGTGQSSPLHF. CDR3 coding DNA: TGTGCCAGCGCCTCCGGGACAGGGCAGAGTTCACCCCTCCACTTT.

This clone has only one observation. V usage is TRBV6-5 and J usage is TRBJ2-2; D perhaps matches TRBD2 (5 bases). Looked up from germline, CDR1 is MNHEY and CDR2 is SVGAGI. V lost 4 bases to trimming and J lost 5 bases, with 14 bases between them. The CDR3 consists of 15 residues. CDR3 DNA sequence: TGTGCCAGCAGTTCCGGACTCTTAAGGACCGGGGAGCTGTTTTTT. Translation gives CASSSGLLRTGELFF.

The V gene is TRBV25-1, the J gene TRBJ2-2; 7 nucleotides agree with TRBD2. The CDR3 runs to 16 residues. Unmatched junction bases numbered 5, after V lost 0 bases and J lost 4 bases. Germline assignment: CDR1 MGHDK and CDR2 SYGVNS. For the CDR3, the DNA is TGTGCCAGCAGTGAATATTTCGGGGGGATCACCGGGGAGCTGTTTTTT. It is translated as CASSEYFGGITGELFF.

This clone has only a few counts. The chain couples TRBV14 to TRBJ2-1; 7 bases map to TRBD1. The CDR3 is 14 amino acids. V was pared by 6 bases and J by 0 bases, with 2 bases of the junction left unmatched. The germline V gene encodes CDR1 SGHDN and CDR2 FVKESK. The CDR3 region has the DNA TGTGCCAGCAGACGGGACAGCTCCTACAATGAGCAGTTCTTC. It translates to CASRRDSSYNEQFF.

The rearrangement links TRBV7-9 to TRBJ1-2; D ambiguous. Germline-derived CDR1 and CDR2 are SEHNR and FQNEAQ (reference sequence). CDR3 size: 14 residues. Trimming removed 1 base from V and 7 bases from J, with 13 bases in between. CDR3 residues: CASSLGHGEFGYTF. DNA of the CDR3: TGTGCCAGCAGCTTAGGTCACGGGGAATTTGGCTACACCTTC.

This CDR3 reads CASSITGVTEAFF. In DNA form, the CDR3 reads TGTGCCAGCAGTATAACAGGGGTCACTGAAGCTTTCTTT. V and J are TRBV25-1 and TRBJ1-1; TRBD1 matches 7 bases. The CDR3 sequence is 13 residues long. Germline V gives CDR1 MGHDK, CDR2 SYGVNS. V trimming: 5 bases; J trimming: 4 bases; junction bases outside the gene matches: 4.

This clone was seen once. V and J are TRBV29-1 and TRBJ1-2, with 8 bases lining up with TRBD1. Unmatched junction bases numbered 8, after V lost 2 bases and J lost 9 bases. There are 13 residues in the CDR3. Germline CDR1 and CDR2: SQVTM and ANQGSEA. The CDR3 DNA follows: TGCAGCGTTGAACCGACAGGGGAGGATCGCTACACCTTC. Translation gives CSVEPTGEDRYTF.

This sequence joins TRBV6-1 and TRBJ1-5; D uncertain. This CDR3 comprises 14 residues. The germline gives CDR1 MNHNS, CDR2 SASEGT. The V and J ends lost 4 bases and 2 bases respectively, with 9 bases between them. CDR3 DNA: TGTGCCAGCAGTGGCGGAGTTGGCAATCAGCCCCAGCATTTT. The encoded protein is CASSGGVGNQPQHF.

V and J are TRBV5-6 and TRBJ2-3; 7 positions agree with TRBD1. Germline V gene sequence: CDR1 SGHDT, CDR2 YYEEEE. There are 12 residues in the CDR3. J gave up 15 bases and V 4 bases, and 11 bases lay outside the gene matches. This CDR3 reads CASSPFRDREYF. DNA of the CDR3: TGTGCCAGCAGCCCCTTTCGAGACAGGGAATATTTT.

This clone turned up a few times. This chain links TRBV6-1 with TRBJ2-3; 13 nucleotides align to TRBD2. Germline assignment: CDR1 MNHNS and CDR2 SASEGT. The CDR3 extends over 15 amino acids. With V trimmed by 7 bases and J by 4 bases, 5 bases remained unmatched. CDR3 DNA: TGTGCCAGCATTTTACTAGCGGGGGGGCCAGATACGCAGTATTTT. This translates into CASILLAGGPDTQYF.

A remark on this clone: At the DNA level, this CDR3 is encoded by other sequences in the same sample as well. The chain has TRBV18 and TRBJ2-7, with 7 bases aligning to TRBD1. V dropped 3 bases and J dropped 2; count of bases not matched to a gene: 1. Germline V gene data show CDR1 as KGHSH and CDR2 as LQKENI. The CDR3 is 13 residues long. The CDR3 sequence: CASSPGQPYEQYF. The CDR3 DNA sequence: TGTGCCAGCTCACCGGGACAGCCCTACGAGCAGTACTTC.

The CDR3 here is CSVEGTSVRSYNEQFF. The CDR3 DNA sequence: TGCAGCGTTGAAGGGACTAGCGTTAGATCCTACAATGAGCAGTTCTTC. V and J are TRBV29-1 and TRBJ2-1; 9 bases are a match to TRBD2. CDR3 length: 16 residues. In germline, CDR1 is SQVTM, CDR2 ANQGSEA. Trimming removed 1 base from V and 1 base from J; junction bases left unmatched: 5.

V usage is TRBV11-3 and J usage is TRBJ2-5, with 7 bases aligning to TRBD2. Germline V lookup: CDR1 SGHNT, CDR2 YENEEA. The trim removed 8 bases at V and 5 bases at J, leaving 14 bases unmatched. CDR3 length: 15 residues. The CDR3 nucleotides read TGTGCCAGCGGACCCGGTGGCGGGAGCGGGGAGACCCAGTACTTC. Translating it yields CASGPGGGSGETQYF.

The table lists this clone with a few counts. CDR3 protein: CASSYAGAGETQYF. The CDR3 DNA reads TGTGCCAGCAGTTACGCGGGGGCGGGGGAGACCCAGTACTTC. The genes are TRBV6-5 and TRBJ2-5, with a possible D match to TRBD2 (7 bases). Germline V gene data show CDR1 as MNHEY and CDR2 as SVGAGI. Between the trimmed V and J ends, which lost 2 bases and 5 bases, there was a span of 12 bases. The CDR3 is made up of 14 amino acids.

The CDR3 coding sequence is TGTGCCAGCAGCTTAGAGGGGCGGCGGATCTATGGCTACACCTTC. Its translation is CASSLEGRRIYGYTF. The V gene is TRBV11-2, the J gene TRBJ1-2; D perhaps matches TRBD1 (5 bases). Trimming left V 0 bases short and J 4 bases short, with 12 bases between. Per germline, CDR1 SGHAT and CDR2 FQNNGV. The CDR3 is 15 residues long. Looking up the rest from reference TRBV11-2 and TRBJ1-2 gives the full variable domain: EAGVAQSPRYKIIEKRQSVAFWCNPISGHATLYWYQQILGQGPKLLIQFQNNGVVDDSQLPKDRFSAERLKGVDSTLKIQPAKLEDSAVYLCASSLEGRRIYGYTFGSGTRLTVV.

This chain links TRBV23-1 with TRBJ1-6; 7 nucleotides align to TRBD1. TRBV23-1 is recorded as an ORF, its role being uncertain. The CDR3 has 13 residues. V was pared by 6 bases and J by 10 bases, with 6 bases of the junction left unmatched. The CDR3 loop is CASSGQVLSPLHF. The CDR3 nucleotides are TGCGCCAGCAGCGGACAGGTTTTGTCACCCCTCCACTTT.

The rearrangement joins TRBV19 to TRBJ2-1; 9 bases are shared with TRBD2. Trimming took 5 bases from V and 4 from J; bases not matched to a gene: 6. CDR3 length: 15 amino acids. Germline V gene data show CDR1 as LNHDA and CDR2 as SQIVND (reference sequence). The CDR3 nucleotides read TGTGCCAGTAGTCGGCTAGCGGGGTCTTACAATGAGCAGTTCTTC. It yields the protein CASSRLAGSYNEQFF.

The genes are TRBV7-2 and TRBJ1-5; no firm D call. The V end lost 5 bases, the J end lost 5 bases, and 13 bases lay between the germline ends. Per the germline V gene, CDR1 is SGHTA and CDR2 is FQGNSA. This CDR3 comprises 14 residues. The CDR3 spells CASSLGVVDQPQHF. The CDR3 DNA reads TGTGCCAGCAGCCTGGGAGTTGTGGATCAGCCCCAGCATTTT.

The chain couples TRBV30 to TRBJ1-5, with 7 bases lining up with TRBD1. Trimming removed 5 bases from V and 2 bases from J; junction bases left unmatched: 3. The germline V gene has CDR1 GTSNPN and CDR2 SVGIG (reference sequence). The CDR3 spans 13 residues. The DNA for the CDR3 is TGTGCCTGGGACAGGGACGGCAATCAGCCCCAGCATTTT. It is translated as CAWDRDGNQPQHF.

V is TRBV2 and J is TRBJ1-2; D gene unclear. Germline V gene data show CDR1 as SNHLY and CDR2 as FYNNEI. The CDR3 totals 13 residues. The germline V and J ends were trimmed by 7 bases and 3 bases, with 12 bases remaining between them. As DNA, the CDR3 is TGTGCCAGCACTACGGGGTTGGACTATGGCTACACCTTC. This encodes CASTTGLDYGYTF. Based on the CDR3 plus reference TRBV2 and TRBJ1-2, the full variable domain is EPEVTQTPSHQVTQMGQEVILRCVPISNHLYFYWYRQILGQKVEFLVSFYNNEISEKSEIFDDQFSVERPDGSNFTLKIRSTKLEDSAMYFCASTTGLDYGYTFGSGTRLTVV.

The chain uses TRBV9 and TRBJ2-7; D uncertain. Germline CDR1 is SGDLS and CDR2 is YYNGEE. V lost 4 bases and J 3 bases, leaving 11 bases between the germline ends. This CDR3 contains 13 residues. CDR3 DNA sequence: TGTGCCAGCAGCCTTTACGGCGGCTACGAGCAGTACTTC. Encoded protein: CASSLYGGYEQYF.

V is TRBV27 and J is TRBJ2-1; 15 bases match TRBD2. V trimming: 3 bases; J trimming: 1 base; junction bases outside the gene matches: 1. CDR1 and CDR2 from the germline V gene are MNHEY and SMNVEV (reference sequence). The CDR3 runs to 17 residues. The CDR3 sequence: CASSFGTSGGSYNEQFF. DNA for the CDR3: TGTGCCAGCAGTTTTGGGACTAGCGGGGGGTCCTACAATGAGCAGTTCTTC.

The chain joins TRBV6-5 to TRBJ2-7; no clear D. V lost 4 bases and J lost 3, with 7 bases in between. The germline gives CDR1 MNHEY, CDR2 SVGAGI. CDR3 length: 12 amino acids. The DNA for the CDR3 is TGTGCCAGCAGTTCCCCCCGCTACGAGCAGTACTTC. It translates to CASSSPRYEQYF.

The V and J genes are TRBV7-2 and TRBJ2-3; 8 bases match TRBD2. The CDR3 runs 16 residues. J gave up 1 base and V 1 base, and 4 bases lay outside the gene matches. The germline V gene has CDR1 SGHTA and CDR2 FQGNSA. The CDR3 protein is CASSLGVSGGTDTQYF. As DNA, the CDR3 is TGTGCCAGCAGCTTAGGTGTTAGCGGGGGCACAGATACGCAGTATTTT.

V gene TRBV9 combines with J gene TRBJ2-5; 10 bases match TRBD2. In germline, CDR1 is SGDLS, CDR2 YYNGEE. V gave up 4 bases and J gave up 3 bases; unmatched junction bases: 6. The CDR3 sequence is 15 residues long. This chain's CDR3 is CASSPGLAGEETQYF. The CDR3 nucleotides read TGTGCCAGCAGCCCAGGGCTAGCGGGGGAAGAGACCCAGTACTTC.

This clone was picked up a small number of times. This chain's CDR3 is CASSAGLAGANEQFF. The CDR3 DNA sequence: TGCGCCAGCAGCGCAGGACTAGCGGGGGCCAATGAGCAGTTCTTC. J is TRBJ2-1 and V is TRBV5-1; 13 bases map to TRBD2. The germline CDR1 and CDR2 sequences are SGHRS and YFSETQ. This CDR3 region has 15 residues. Trimming cost V 4 bases and J 6 bases; bases outside gene matches: 4.

This clone was seen just once. The chain recombines TRBV5-1 with TRBJ2-7; 8 nucleotides agree with TRBD2. With 1 base clipped from V and 1 base from J, the junction kept 4 bases outside the gene matches. CDR1 SGHRS and CDR2 YFSETQ come from the germline V gene. CDR3 length: 15 residues. CDR3 nucleotides: TGCGCCAGCAGCTTGAACGGGGGGGGGTCCTACGAGCAGTACTTC. It codes for CASSLNGGGSYEQYF.